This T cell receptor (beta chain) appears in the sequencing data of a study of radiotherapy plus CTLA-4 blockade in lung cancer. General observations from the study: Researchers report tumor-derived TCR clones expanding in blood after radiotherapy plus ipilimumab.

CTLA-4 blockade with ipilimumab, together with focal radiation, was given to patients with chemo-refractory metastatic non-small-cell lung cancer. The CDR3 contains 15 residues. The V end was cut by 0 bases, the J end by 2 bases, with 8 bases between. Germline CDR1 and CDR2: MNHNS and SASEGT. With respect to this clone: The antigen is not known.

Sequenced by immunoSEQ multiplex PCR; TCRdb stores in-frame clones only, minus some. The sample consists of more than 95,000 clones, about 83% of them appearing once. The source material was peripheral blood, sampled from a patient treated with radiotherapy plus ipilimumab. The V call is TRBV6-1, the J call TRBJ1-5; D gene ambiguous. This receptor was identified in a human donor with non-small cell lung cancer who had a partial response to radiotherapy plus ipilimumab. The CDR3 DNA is TGTGCCAGCAGTGAAGCGTGGAGGGGCAATCAGCCCCAGCATTTT. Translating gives CASSEAWRGNQPQHF.